These T cell receptor beta chains were read from a single sample in a study of blood T cell repertoires in COVID-19. Profiled with immunoSEQ multiplex PCR; TCRdb holds only in-frame clones, not every one. Of 98,000 or so clones in the sample, 88% were seen once. The specimen sequenced was peripheral blood. The receptors originated from a human donor in a cohort sampled during active COVID-19. The CDR3 runs from the conserved cysteine through the conserved F or W. The D gene is left open where the match is weak. Expanded clones get a size class; other rows say once, few or many, or leave the size out.

j_call d_call clone_size v_call cdr3_nt cdr3_aa
TRBJ2-1 NA NA TRBV7-9 TGTGCCAGCAGCTCAGTACAGGTTGAGCAGTTCTTC CASSSVQVEQFF
TRBJ2-1 TRBD2 once TRBV4-1 TGCGCCAGCAGCCAGCCTGCGGGACTAGCGGGGTGGAGCTCCTACAATGAGCAGTTCTTC CASSQPAGLAGWSSYNEQFF
TRBJ2-3 NA NA TRBV27 TGTGCCAGCAGCCCCGGATTAGTAGCGCCAGATACGCAGTATTTT CASSPGLVAPDTQYF
TRBJ2-3 TRBD2 NA TRBV6-2/TRBV6-3 TGTGCCAGCAGCCGAGGCGCCGGGACTAAGAGGGATACGCAGTATTTT CASSRGAGTKRDTQYF
TRBJ1-2 NA NA TRBV7-9 TGTGCCAGCAGCTTAGCAGAGTCCGGGTATGGCTACACCTTC CASSLAESGYGYTF
TRBJ2-7 NA NA TRBV4-1 TGCGCCAGCAGCCAAGGGCCAGGGATGACCTACGAGCAGTACTTC CASSQGPGMTYEQYF
TRBJ1-2 NA NA TRBV10-3 TGTGCCATCAGTGGGGCTGACAGAGCTAACTATGGCTACACCTTC CAISGADRANYGYTF
TRBJ2-3 TRBD2 NA TRBV10-3 TGTGCCATCAGTAGGGGACTAGCGGGGGGGCCGGATACGCAGTATTTT CAISRGLAGGPDTQYF
TRBJ2-3 NA NA TRBV10-1 TGCGCCAGCAGTGACCCCCTGCAGCGGGATACGCAGTATTTT CASSDPLQRDTQYF
TRBJ1-1 NA NA TRBV10-1 TGCGCCAGCTCCCGGACAAGCAGGATCTCTGAAGCTTTCTTT CASSRTSRISEAFF
TRBJ2-5 NA NA TRBV3-1/TRBV3-2 TGTGCCAGCAGCGGGGACTGGCAAGAGACCCAGTACTTC CASSGDWQETQYF
TRBJ2-2 TRBD1 NA TRBV5-8 TGTGCCAGCAGCCCACGGACAGGGTACGCGAACACCGGGGAGCTGTTTTTT CASSPRTGYANTGELFF
TRBJ2-7 NA NA TRBV19 TGTGCCAGTAGTCCCCAGGCAGAGAGCTCCTACGAGCAGTACTTC CASSPQAESSYEQYF
TRBJ1-5 NA NA TRBV3-1/TRBV3-2 TGTGCCAGCAGCCAAGTCGGGGGTAGCAATCAGCCCCAGCATTTT CASSQVGGSNQPQHF
TRBJ2-5 TRBD2 once TRBV11-2 TGTGCCAGCAGCTTAACGGGAGGCCGGAATCAAGAGACCCAGTACTTC CASSLTGGRNQETQYF
TRBJ2-1 TRBD2 NA TRBV27 TGTGCCAGCAGTCCGTCACTAGCGGGTCTCTACAATGAGCAGTTCTTC CASSPSLAGLYNEQFF
TRBJ2-7 TRBD1 NA TRBV7-9 TGTGCCAGCAGCTCTCCCGGGACAGGCGGCAACTTC CASSSPGTGGNF
TRBJ1-1 TRBD1 NA TRBV5-8 TGTGCCAGCAGCTGGACAGGACAGAACACTGAAGCTTTCTTT CASSWTGQNTEAFF
TRBJ1-1 NA NA TRBV25-1 TGTGCCAGCAGTGAAAGTGAAGCGGGAACGGGAACTGAAGCTTTCTTT CASSESEAGTGTEAFF
TRBJ1-6 TRBD1 NA TRBV28 TGTGCCAGCAGTCCCCAGGGGGCAGGGAATTCACCCCTCCACTTT CASSPQGAGNSPLHF
TRBJ2-7 NA NA TRBV11-2 TGTGCCAGCAGTCGAAATACTGCCGCCGTCGAGCAGTACTTC CASSRNTAAVEQYF
TRBJ2-7 TRBD2 NA TRBV27 TGTGCCAGCAGTTTCGGGGAGGGCGCCTACGAGCAGTACTTC CASSFGEGAYEQYF
TRBJ1-1 NA NA TRBV5-6 TGTGCCAGCAGCTCGACAGGAAATTCTTTGAACACTGAAGCTTTCTTT CASSSTGNSLNTEAFF
TRBJ2-7 TRBD2 few TRBV6-1 TGTGCCAGCAGTGAGACTAGCGGGACGGTTGGCTACGAGCAGTACTTC CASSETSGTVGYEQYF
TRBJ2-7 NA once TRBV7-8 TGTGCCAGCAGCTTAGGCATGGGCGGGTCCTACGAGCAGTACTTC CASSLGMGGSYEQYF
TRBJ2-6 NA NA TRBV25-1 TGTGCCAGCAGTAATGCAGGACTCTCTGGGGCCAACGTCCTGACTTTC CASSNAGLSGANVLTF
TRBJ2-5 TRBD1 NA TRBV30 TGTGCCTGGAGTGAGGGGCAGGGGGCTGGAGAGACCCAGTACTTC CAWSEGQGAGETQYF
TRBJ1-1 NA NA TRBV6-5 TGTGCCAGCAGACAGGGTTGGACTGAAGCTTTCTTT CASRQGWTEAFF
TRBJ2-7 TRBD2 NA TRBV9 TGTGCCAGCAGCGTAGCCGGGGGAGGGAACTACGAGCAGTACTTC CASSVAGGGNYEQYF
TRBJ2-6 TRBD2 NA TRBV4-1 TGCGCCAGCAGCCAAGATTCGGGGAGCGGGACCGCCGCCTCTGGGGCCAACGTCCTGACTTTC CASSQDSGSGTAASGANVLTF
TRBJ2-5 NA once TRBV29-1 TGCAGCGTTGAAGAAACAGCTGGGCAAGTGAAGGAGACCCAGTACTTC CSVEETAGQVKETQYF
TRBJ1-3 TRBD1 once TRBV6-6 TGTGCCAGCAATCGCGGACAGGGGGCGCGGGGAAACACCATATATTTT CASNRGQGARGNTIYF
TRBJ2-3 NA NA TRBV2 TGTGCCAGCAGTGGCCCCAGGGGATTGGTCACAGATACGCAGTATTTT CASSGPRGLVTDTQYF
TRBJ2-5 TRBD2 NA TRBV7-9 TGTGCCAGCAGCTTACTCGGGGGGCAAGAGACCCAGTACTTC CASSLLGGQETQYF
TRBJ2-2 NA NA TRBV15 TGTGCCACCAGCACTACCGGGATAAGGAGCACCGGGGAGCTGTTTTTT CATSTTGIRSTGELFF
TRBJ2-1 NA NA TRBV11-2 TGTGCCAGCAGCTTGGGACACGCTACGTTCTTC CASSLGHATFF
TRBJ2-7 TRBD1 many TRBV5-1 TGCGCCAGCAGTTCCGGACAGGGAAATGGCTACGAGCAGTACTTC CASSSGQGNGYEQYF
TRBJ2-7 NA NA TRBV5-1 TGCGCCAGCAGCTTGGAGGGGGAGCAGTACTTC CASSLEGEQYF
TRBJ1-5 TRBD1 NA TRBV19 TGTGCCAGTAGTACCACCGACAGGGCCATCCATAGCAATCAGCCCCAGCATTTT CASSTTDRAIHSNQPQHF
TRBJ2-5 NA NA TRBV5-6 TGTGCCAGCAGACCCGGCGGCGCCGGAGGGGAGACCCAGTACTTC CASRPGGAGGETQYF
TRBJ1-1 TRBD1 NA TRBV30 TGTGCCTGGAGGGGACAGGGGGCGAACACTGAAGCTTTCTTT CAWRGQGANTEAFF
TRBJ2-5 TRBD1 NA TRBV10-1 TGCGCCAGCAAGGTCATGGGACAGGAGAGAGAGACCCAGTACTTC CASKVMGQERETQYF
TRBJ2-7 NA NA TRBV5-1 TGCGCCAGCAGCTTGGCGGGACTGCCTAACTCCTACGAGCAGTACTTC CASSLAGLPNSYEQYF
TRBJ1-5 NA NA TRBV10-2 TGCGCCAGCAGTGAGAGGCAGAACAGTAATCAGCCCCAGCATTTT CASSERQNSNQPQHF
TRBJ1-2 TRBD1 NA TRBV19 TGTGCCAGTAGTTCGGATTTAGGGACAGTTTTCTACACCTTC CASSSDLGTVFYTF
TRBJ2-7 TRBD1 NA TRBV28 TGTGCCAGCAGCACGACAGGGATATCCATCCACGAGCAGTACTTC CASSTTGISIHEQYF
TRBJ1-4 TRBD1 NA TRBV2 TGTGCCAGCAGCGCCGACAGGGGCTTGGAAAAACTGTTTTTT CASSADRGLEKLFF
TRBJ1-2 TRBD1 NA TRBV5-1 TGCGCCAGCAGCCCCGGACAGGGAGGCTACACCTTC CASSPGQGGYTF
TRBJ2-1 TRBD1 NA TRBV5-5 TGTGCCAGCAGCTCCGGGACAGGGTTGGGTGAGCAGTTCTTC CASSSGTGLGEQFF
TRBJ2-2 NA NA TRBV5-5 TGTGCCAGCAGCTTGATATGGGGCGCCGGGGAGCTGTTTTTT CASSLIWGAGELFF
TRBJ1-1 NA NA TRBV6-1 TGTGCCAGCAGTGAAATTATGAACACTGAAGCTTTCTTT CASSEIMNTEAFF
TRBJ1-3 TRBD1 NA TRBV7-9 TGTGCCAGCAGCTTAGGGCCCGGACAGGGGGTAATAAACACCATATATTTT CASSLGPGQGVINTIYF
TRBJ2-2 TRBD2 NA TRBV29-1 TGCAGCGCCCGGGGGAGGGCCTCGGCCGGGGAGCTGTTTTTT CSARGRASAGELFF
TRBJ2-7 TRBD2 NA TRBV7-6 TGTGCCAGCAGCTTAGGAGTAGCGGGGGCCCTCCTCGAGCAGTACTTC CASSLGVAGALLEQYF
TRBJ1-5 TRBD1 NA TRBV19 TGTGCCAGTAGTGACAGGGGAGGCAATCAGCCCCAGCATTTT CASSDRGGNQPQHF